This TCR beta chain was identified during a study of vaccination and CD4 T cells after COVID-19. Regarding treatment: roughly 10-day PBMC culture with coronavirus spike peptide pools or control peptides (ViraFEST assay). ViraFEST enlarged antigen-specific T cell populations with peptide pools and afterwards sequenced TCRs. The CDR3 runs 15 residues. The V end was cut by 5 bases, the J end by 1 base, with 14 bases between. Germline V CDR1 and CDR2: SGHNT, YYREEE (reference sequence). Oncomine TCR Beta short-read sequencing was applied to DNA from cultured CD4+ T cells. Cultured CD4+ T cells were the source of extracted genomic DNA. TCRdb fed the PCR reads into MiXCR, producing one record per CDR3 protein. The table has around 19,000 distinct CDR3 sequences, roughly 60% seen once; the top ten hold around 10%. For this clonotype: Its antigen is undetermined.

The chain combines TRBV5-4 with TRBJ2-3; TRBD1 might be the D (6 bases). This sequence originates from a human donor who had recovered from COVID-19. The sample taken for sequencing was CD4+ T cells from blood, cultured in vitro. The CDR3 loop is CASRNRAERTDTQYF. As DNA, the CDR3 is TGTGCCAGCAGAAACAGGGCCGAACGCACAGATACGCAGTATTTT.